This T cell receptor (beta chain) came from a study of HIV-infected children after antiretroviral therapy interruption. RNA-based 3' RACE libraries used unique molecular identifiers. TCRdb fed the 3' RACE reads into MiXCR, producing one record per CDR3 protein. The sample holds 45,000 to 50,000 distinct CDR3 sequences, around 4.7% seen once. After removal of 2 bases from V and 3 bases from J, the junction contained 21 bases not matched to a gene. The CDR3 spans 20 residues. Treatment given: PENTA 11 planned treatment interruption arm or continuous ART arm. This clonotype was counted many times. The sequence came from a pool of human donors with HIV. The rearrangement joins TRBV23-1 to TRBJ2-7, with 8 bases aligning to TRBD1. TRBV23-1 is annotated as an ORF whose role is uncertain. Here the sequenced sample was CD45RA+ CD4+ T cells from PBMCs, pooled from several time points, taken from a donor given antiretroviral therapy, either interrupted or continuous. The subset denotes: naive CD4+ CD45RA+ CD45RO- T cells. The CDR3: CASSQNRTGQLSKTFYEQYF. Written as DNA, the CDR3 is TGCGCCAGCAGTCAAAACAGGACAGGGCAACTATCCAAGACCTTCTACGAGCAGTACTTC.